The following is a T cell receptor beta chain sequence with its context. Its antigen is not known. One end of the junction does not line up with germline, which may come from a read error. CDR3 length equals 15 residues. Germline loops: CDR1 SSHAT, CDR2 FNYEAQ (reference sequence). The sample comes from a study of PD-1 blockade in classical Hodgkin lymphoma. Regarding the study as a whole: Baseline TCR diversity was reportedly lower in newly diagnosed patients than in healthy donors. It was reported as lower still in relapsed/refractory patients.

Every one of the patients relapsed after autologous stem cell transplantation (brentuximab vedotin exposure was variable). Clones were sequenced by immunoSEQ multiplex PCR, and TCRdb holds only the in-frame ones, with some missing. The table has around 27,000 clones, roughly 82% seen once. The V gene is TRBV7-7, the J gene TRBJ2-5; 8 nucleotides agree with TRBD1. The receptor comes from a human donor with classical Hodgkin lymphoma. The source was peripheral blood mononuclear cells (PBMCs), collected before the second cycle of nivolumab. CDR3 region: CASSPHRGRRETQYF. Written as DNA, the CDR3 is TGTGCTAGCAGCCCCCACAGGGGGAGGCGAGAGACCCAGTACTTC.